This entry is about one T cell receptor beta chain. Its antigen is still unknown. No base qualities exist here, and no much larger clone lies one base off it. The source of the sample is a study of T cells in localized non-small cell lung cancer (dated by TCRdb to the early 2020s). Concerning the study at large: The study analyzed T cell repertoires of 236 early-stage NSCLC patients, comparing tumors and uninvolved tumor-adjacent lungs. The cohort was made up of under 250 treatment-naive NSCLC patients whose localized lung tumors had been resected. NSCLC patients had a mean age of around 61 years, and 129 were male and about 98 female.

Spanning cysteine to phenylalanine, the CDR3 consists of 15 amino acids. The DNA shown is the 45-base CDR3, in frame from base 1. Germline trimming amounts to 2 bases on V and 0 bases on J, with 5 as the count of junction bases outside the gene matches. The germline V gene (reference sequence) gives CDR1 as GTSNPN and CDR2 as SVGIG. TCR beta CDR3 regions were sequenced from DNA using the immunoSEQ Assay. The published analysis was carried out like this. T cell density was computed as TCR beta template counts normalized to usable DNA estimated by amplifying housekeeping genes. Using the preseqR package, richness was estimated by extrapolating to 120,000 templates for tissue samples and 400,000 templates for PBMC samples. Clonality was calculated as one minus Pielou's evenness. Tissue-enriched TCRs were identified by differential abundance testing using productive amino-acid clonotypes, minimum total count 5 and alpha 0.1. Repertoire overlap between compartments was quantified with the Jaccard Index and Morisita Overlap Index. GLIPH clustered TCR beta CDR3s with public tetramer-defined viral CDR3s; viral motifs required at least three viral sequences plus V-gene enrichment. Here the immuneACCESS table is served through TCRdb, limited to in-frame sequences with V and J called. Missing clones are a known gap in these copies; in checked studies unresolved V genes cover under half, and the rest lacks a known reason. Clone size and V and J calls were adopted from that table, with D and trimming inferred from the DNA. In this sample the table shows more than 15,000 clones, roughly 85% of which occur a single time. The ten largest clones take up around 25% of the sample.

At diagnosis, tumor, uninvolved tumor-adjacent lung and peripheral blood were collected and then preserved as a mix of FFPE and fresh-frozen material. Blood samples were analyzed as peripheral blood mononuclear cells for TCR repertoire profiling. Results the study describes overall, beyond this receptor: Because of the exploratory design, TCR variables were selected using unadjusted p-values without false-discovery rate correction. Because multi-region sequencing of the tumors was not done, intratumor heterogeneity could not be ruled out. Longer overall survival was associated with higher blood T cell density, whereas shorter survival was associated with higher adjacent-lung clonality. A median of around 50 of the top 100 tumor clones turned up in the paired uninvolved adjacent lung, and 25 to 30 of those clones also ranked among the top 100 of that same adjacent lung. Uninvolved tumor-adjacent lung showed the highest T cell clonality, higher than tumor, which suggests more focused antigenic responses in the uninvolved tumor-adjacent lung.

This TCR was sampled from a male donor aged 60 or over with stage I lung adenocarcinoma. The chain was built from TRBV30 and TRBJ2-3; a stretch of 7 junction bases matches TRBD2. Sequencing used peripheral blood, obtained before any cancer treatment. The DNA reads as follows: TGTGCCTGGAGTCTTGGCGGGAGAAGCACAGATACGCAGTATTTT. Protein translation: CAWSLGGRSTDTQYF.